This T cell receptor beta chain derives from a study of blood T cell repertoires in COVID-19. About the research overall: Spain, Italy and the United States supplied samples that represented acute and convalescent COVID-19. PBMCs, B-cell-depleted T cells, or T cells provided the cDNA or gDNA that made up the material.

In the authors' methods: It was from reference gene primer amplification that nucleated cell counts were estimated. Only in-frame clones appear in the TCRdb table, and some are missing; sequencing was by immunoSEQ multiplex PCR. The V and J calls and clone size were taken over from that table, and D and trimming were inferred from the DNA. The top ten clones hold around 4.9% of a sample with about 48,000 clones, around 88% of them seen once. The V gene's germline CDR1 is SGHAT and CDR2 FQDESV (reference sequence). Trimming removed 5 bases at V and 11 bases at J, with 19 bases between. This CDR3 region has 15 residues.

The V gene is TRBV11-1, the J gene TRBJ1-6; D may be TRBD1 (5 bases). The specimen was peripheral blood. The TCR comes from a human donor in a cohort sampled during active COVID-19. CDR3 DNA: TGTGCCAGCAGCGGGTTGGGGGGACGCAACGCACCCCTCCACTTT. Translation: CASSGLGGRNAPLHF.